What follows is one T cell receptor beta chain and its context. Its antigen is not identified. The source of the sample is a study of T cells expressing NK-cell markers. In the study overall: The TCR beta repertoires were obtained from sorted CD3+CD56+NKG2C+, CD3+CD56+NKG2C- and CD3+CD56-NKG2C+ T cells. Seven donors tested HCMV-seropositive and one tested seronegative among the eight sequenced. Study-level results: Dominant NKG2C+ clonotype frequencies of roughly 1.0-7.5% of CD8+ T cells were measured in 5 or 6 donors.

Researchers built TCR beta cDNA using 5'RACE template switching with UMIs. With the 5' RACE reads reprocessed, TCRdb shows one record per CDR3 protein and no DNA. The sample's table shows about 460,000 distinct CDR3 sequences. The receptor comes from a woman between 45 and 60 years old in good health. The source material was blood T cells: a sorted CD56 or NKG2C T cell subset, CD4+ or CD8+ T cells, or bulk PBMC T cells (not recorded which).

This CDR3 reads CSASEVSQETQYF. The chain links TRBV20-1 to TRBJ2-5. The CDR3 is 13 amino acids. Looked up from germline, CDR1 is DFQATT and CDR2 is SNEGSKA (reference sequence).